This passage covers 16 T cell receptor beta chains from one sample sequenced in a study of blood T cell repertoires in COVID-19. The data were produced by immunoSEQ multiplex PCR, yet TCRdb's version contains in-frame clones alone and is incomplete. Among fewer than 250,000 clones listed, 75% to 85% were seen once. The sample comprised PBMCs or T cells enriched from blood (not recorded which). The receptors derive from a middle-aged woman with acute COVID-19.

Only a few counts were recorded for this clone. V and J are TRBV5-1 and TRBJ2-1; 10 bases fit TRBD2. Germline values: CDR1 SGHRS, CDR2 YFSETQ. The CDR3 sequence is 17 residues long. V lost 4 bases to trimming and J lost 7 bases; unmatched junction nucleotides: 14. CDR3 DNA: TGCGCCAGCAGCCCTTTAGCGTGGAGCGGGAGGGCTAATGAGCAGTTCTTC. This translates into CASSPLAWSGRANEQFF.

The chain recombines TRBV5-8 with TRBJ1-2, with 7 nucleotides matching TRBD1. Trimming cost V 4 bases and J 3 bases; bases outside gene matches: 3. Germline CDR1 is SGHTS and CDR2 is YDEGEE. The CDR3 has 13 residues. The CDR3 protein is CASSRDRDYGYTF. The CDR3 region has the DNA TGTGCCAGCAGCCGAGACAGGGACTATGGCTACACCTTC.

In this sample, this clone turned up a few times. The J gene is TRBJ2-1, the V gene TRBV7-2; 8 nucleotides align to TRBD2. V lost 5 bases and J lost 4; bases outside the gene matches: 10. The CDR3 extends over 16 amino acids. Germline CDR1 reads SGHTA; CDR2 reads FQGNSA. As DNA, the CDR3 is TGTGCCAGCAGCCCTTCGCGGGGGGCCTTTTACAATGAGCAGTTCTTC. Protein sequence: CASSPSRGAFYNEQFF.

This clone came up once. This chain links TRBV5-1 with TRBJ1-1; the D gene is possibly TRBD1 (6 bases). There are 14 residues in the CDR3. The germline V and J ends were trimmed by 5 bases and 1 base, with 12 bases remaining between them. Looked up from germline, CDR1 is SGHRS and CDR2 is YFSETQ. This chain's CDR3 is CASSQSQGNTEAFF. DNA of the CDR3: TGCGCCAGCAGTCAATCACAGGGGAACACTGAAGCTTTCTTT.

This clone appeared a few times. This chain links TRBV20-1 with TRBJ1-2; D gene unclear. V was trimmed by 4 bases and J by 10 bases, leaving 13 bases between them. Germline CDR1 reads DFQATT; CDR2 reads SNEGSKA (reference sequence). The CDR3 sequence is 11 residues long. The CDR3 loop is CSANNITTYTF. The CDR3 DNA follows: TGCAGTGCTAATAACATCACCACCTACACCTTC.

The CDR3 bases are TGTGCCACCAGTGATTTAGACAGGGAAGAGACCCAGTACTTC. Protein sequence: CATSDLDREETQYF. This sequence joins TRBV24-1 and TRBJ2-5; 7 bases line up with TRBD1. Germline V gene data show CDR1 as KGHDR and CDR2 as SFDVKD. The CDR3 has 14 amino acids. With V trimmed by 1 base and J by 3 bases, 1 base remained unmatched.

The CDR3 nucleotides are TGTGCCAGCAGCTTAACGGGGACAGTCCGCTCTGGAAACACCATATATTTT. Its protein is CASSLTGTVRSGNTIYF. The chain combines TRBV7-9 with TRBJ1-3; 7 bases align to TRBD1. The germline CDR1 and CDR2 sequences are SEHNR and FQNEAQ (reference sequence). V shed 2 bases, J shed 0 bases, and the junction held 7 bases outside the gene matches. The CDR3 consists of 17 residues.

This clone has at least ten counts. The chain has TRBV7-9 and TRBJ1-1, with 8 bases matching TRBD1. The length of the CDR3 is 14 residues. Germline V gene data show CDR1 as SEHNR and CDR2 as FQNEAQ (reference sequence). Unmatched junction bases numbered 4, after V lost 4 bases and J lost 3 bases. CDR3 residues: CASSSGGADTEAFF. Written as DNA, the CDR3 is TGTGCCAGCAGCTCAGGGGGCGCGGACACTGAAGCTTTCTTT.

This clone was detected only once. This chain joins TRBV15 and TRBJ1-5; unclear D gene. Germline lookup yields CDR1 LNHNV and CDR2 YYDKDF (reference sequence). The CDR3 is 14 amino acids. The germline V and J ends were trimmed by 4 bases and 4 bases, with 11 bases remaining between them. The CDR3 DNA is TGTGCCACCAGCATAGGGAGGGTTAATCAGCCCCAGCATTTT. Protein product: CATSIGRVNQPQHF.

The chain couples TRBV7-2 to TRBJ2-3; 8 bases fit TRBD1. This CDR3 is 14 amino acids long. CDR1 is SGHTA and CDR2 is FQGNSA in the germline V gene. V lost 5 bases and J lost 4; bases outside the gene matches: 5. The CDR3 region has the DNA TGTGCCAGCAGCCCCGGACAGGGCCCAGATACGCAGTATTTT. It codes for CASSPGQGPDTQYF. Full variable domain (remainder filled in from reference TRBV7-2 and TRBJ2-3): GAGVSQSPSNKVTEKGKDVELRCDPISGHTALYWYRQSLGQGLEFLIYFQGNSAPDKSGLPSDRFSAERTGGSVSTLTIQRTQQEDSAVYLCASSPGQGPDTQYFGPGTRLTVL.

The chain recombines TRBV28 with TRBJ2-5; a weak D match, TRBD2 (6 bases). The ends were cut back, 6 bases at V and 8 bases at J, with 13 bases in the middle. There are 12 residues in the CDR3. From germline, CDR1 is MDHEN and CDR2 SYDVKM. CDR3 coding DNA: TGTGCCAGCAGCTTGCGGCGGGGAACCCAGTACTTC. It is translated as CASSLRRGTQYF.

The rearrangement links TRBV18 to TRBJ1-1; no firm D call. This CDR3 spans 14 amino acids. Trimming shortened V by 2 bases and J by 5 bases, and 12 bases separated the two germline ends. Germline V gives CDR1 KGHSH, CDR2 LQKENI. The CDR3 DNA reads TGTGCCAGCTCACCAACAGCGGGGAGGACTGAAGCTTTCTTT. As protein: CASSPTAGRTEAFF.

This chain connects TRBV27 to TRBJ2-5; a weak D match, TRBD1 (6 bases). V was pared by 6 bases and J by 0 bases, with 11 bases between. Germline V CDR1 and CDR2: MNHEY, SMNVEV (reference sequence). The CDR3 runs 14 residues. The CDR3 DNA is TGTGCCAGCAGGGCTACAGGGTACCAAGAGACCCAGTACTTC. Its protein product is CASRATGYQETQYF.

The chain joins TRBV27 to TRBJ2-2, with D uncertain. The CDR3 length is 12 residues. Trimming cost V 2 bases and J 8 bases, with 6 bases left between them. In germline, CDR1 is MNHEY, CDR2 SMNVEV (reference sequence). DNA for the CDR3: TGTGCCAGCAGTTTAAACGAGGGGGAGCTGTTTTTT. It codes for CASSLNEGELFF.

The V gene is TRBV18, the J gene TRBJ2-7; 14 bases match TRBD2. The CDR3 contains 17 residues. J lost 9 bases, V lost 3 bases, and 13 bases had no gene match. Germline V gene data show CDR1 as KGHSH and CDR2 as LQKENI. CDR3 DNA: TGTGCCAGCTCACCGATGACAGGGGGACTAGCGGGAGACGCGCAGTACTTC. The encoded protein is CASSPMTGGLAGDAQYF.

The chain employs TRBV5-1 and TRBJ2-5; possibly TRBD1 for D (6 bases). The CDR3 is made up of 12 amino acids. The V end was cut by 6 bases, the J end by 1 base, with 7 bases between. Germline V gene lookup returns CDR1 SGHRS and CDR2 YFSETQ. This chain's CDR3 is CASTRGQETQYF. CDR3 nucleotides: TGCGCCAGCACCAGGGGCCAAGAGACCCAGTACTTC.